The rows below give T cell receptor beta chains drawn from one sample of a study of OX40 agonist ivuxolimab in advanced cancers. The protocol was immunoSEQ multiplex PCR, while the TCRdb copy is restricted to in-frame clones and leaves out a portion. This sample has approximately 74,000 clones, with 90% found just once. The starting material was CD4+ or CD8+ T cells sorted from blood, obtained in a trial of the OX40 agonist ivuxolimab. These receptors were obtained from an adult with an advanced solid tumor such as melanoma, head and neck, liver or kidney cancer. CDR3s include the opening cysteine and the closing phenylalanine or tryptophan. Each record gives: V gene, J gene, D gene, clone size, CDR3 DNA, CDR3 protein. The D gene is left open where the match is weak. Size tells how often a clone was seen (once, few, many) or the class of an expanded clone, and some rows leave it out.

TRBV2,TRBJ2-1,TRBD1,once,TGTGCCAGCAGTGAAGAAGGGGGCCCAAACAATGAGCAGTTCTTC,CASSEEGGPNNEQFF
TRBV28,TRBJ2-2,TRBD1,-,TGTGCCAGCAGCCGGGACAGTCTTGCGAACACCGGGGAGCTGTTTTTT,CASSRDSLANTGELFF
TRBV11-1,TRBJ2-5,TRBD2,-,TGTGCCAGCAGCTTCAGCGGGAGGGAAGAGACCCAGTACTTC,CASSFSGREETQYF
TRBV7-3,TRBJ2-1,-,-,TGTGCCAGCAGCTACACCGCGGGGAGAAGAAATGAGCAGTTCTTC,CASSYTAGRRNEQFF
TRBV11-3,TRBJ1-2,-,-,TGTGCCAGCAGCCACCCAAACAGCGAAAACTATGGCTACACCTTC,CASSHPNSENYGYTF
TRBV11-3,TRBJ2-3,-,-,TGTGCCAGCAGCTTGGAAACTAGCCCCACAGATACGCAGTATTTT,CASSLETSPTDTQYF
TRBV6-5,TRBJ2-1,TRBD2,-,TGTGCCAGCAGTTACAGGACTAGTAAGAATGAGCAGTTCTTC,CASSYRTSKNEQFF
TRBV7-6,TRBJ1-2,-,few,TGTGCCAGCAGCCCGGAGAGGGGAGGTACCTATGGCTACACCTTC,CASSPERGGTYGYTF
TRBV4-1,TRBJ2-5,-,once,TGCGCCAGCAGCAAGGGCGTCCGTGGGGAGACCCAGTACTTC,CASSKGVRGETQYF
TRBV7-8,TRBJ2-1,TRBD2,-,TGTGCCAGCAGCTTACGGGGGGGTGAGCAGTTCTTC,CASSLRGGEQFF
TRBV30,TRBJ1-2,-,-,TGTGCCGCGGTTAATAAGATTAACTATGGCTACACCTTC,CAAVNKINYGYTF
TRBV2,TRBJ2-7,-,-,TGTGCCAGCAGTTTGACCCGGGACACTTTCTACGAGCAGTACTTC,CASSLTRDTFYEQYF
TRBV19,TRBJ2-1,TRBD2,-,TGTGCCAGTAGTAATAGGCTAGCGGGGATTGGCGACAATGAGCAGTTCTTC,CASSNRLAGIGDNEQFF
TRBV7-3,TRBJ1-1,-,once,TGTGCCAGCAGCTTAATGCCCGGAATGAACACTGAAGCTTTCTTT,CASSLMPGMNTEAFF
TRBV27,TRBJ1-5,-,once,TGTGCCAGCGGCCGGCAGAATCAGCCCCAGCATTTT,CASGRQNQPQHF
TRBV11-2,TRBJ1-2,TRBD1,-,TGTGCCAGCAGCCGTGCGGGACAGGGGACTGGTGGCTACACCTTC,CASSRAGQGTGGYTF